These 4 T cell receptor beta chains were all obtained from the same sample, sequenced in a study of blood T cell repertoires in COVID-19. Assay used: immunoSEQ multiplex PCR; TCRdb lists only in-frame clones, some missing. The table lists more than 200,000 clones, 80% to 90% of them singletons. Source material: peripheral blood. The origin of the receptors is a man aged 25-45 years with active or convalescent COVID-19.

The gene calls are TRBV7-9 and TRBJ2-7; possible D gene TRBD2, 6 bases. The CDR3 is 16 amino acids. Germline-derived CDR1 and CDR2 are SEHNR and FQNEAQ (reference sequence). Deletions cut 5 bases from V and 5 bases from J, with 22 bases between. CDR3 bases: TGTGCCAGCAGCGCCGCATCAGGGACTCGGCGGGACGAGCAGTACTTC. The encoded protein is CASSAASGTRRDEQYF.

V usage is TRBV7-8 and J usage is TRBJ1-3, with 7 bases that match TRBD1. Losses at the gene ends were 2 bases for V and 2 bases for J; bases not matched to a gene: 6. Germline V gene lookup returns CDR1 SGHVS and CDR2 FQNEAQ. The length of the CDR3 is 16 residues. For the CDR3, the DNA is TGTGCCAGCAGCTTATTCGTGACAGGGCCTGGAAACACCATATATTTT. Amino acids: CASSLFVTGPGNTIYF.

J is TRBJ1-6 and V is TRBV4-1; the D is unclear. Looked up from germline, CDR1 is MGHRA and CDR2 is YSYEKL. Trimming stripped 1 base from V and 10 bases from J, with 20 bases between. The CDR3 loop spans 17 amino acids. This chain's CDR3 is CASSQVWARQEKSPLHF. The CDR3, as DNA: TGCGCCAGCAGCCAAGTTTGGGCTCGGCAGGAAAAGTCACCCCTCCACTTT.

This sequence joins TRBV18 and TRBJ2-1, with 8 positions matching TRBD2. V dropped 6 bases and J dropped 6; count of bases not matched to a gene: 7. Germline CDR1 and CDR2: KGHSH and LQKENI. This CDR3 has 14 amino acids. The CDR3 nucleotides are TGTGCCAGCTCTTCCGGGGGGGCCCTCAATGAGCAGTTCTTC. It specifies CASSSGGALNEQFF.